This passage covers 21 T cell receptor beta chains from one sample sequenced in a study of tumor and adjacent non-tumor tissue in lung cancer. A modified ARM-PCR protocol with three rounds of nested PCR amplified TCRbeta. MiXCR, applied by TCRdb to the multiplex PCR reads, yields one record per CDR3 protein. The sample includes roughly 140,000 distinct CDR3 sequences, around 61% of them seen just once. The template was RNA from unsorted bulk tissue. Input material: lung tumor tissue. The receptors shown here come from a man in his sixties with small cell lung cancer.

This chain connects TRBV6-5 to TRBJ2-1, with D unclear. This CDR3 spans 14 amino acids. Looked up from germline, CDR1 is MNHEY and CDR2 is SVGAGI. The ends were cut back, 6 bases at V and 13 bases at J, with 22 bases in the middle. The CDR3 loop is CASRAGWVQDVQFF. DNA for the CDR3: TGTGCCAGCAGAGCTGGTTGGGTGCAGGACGTCCAGTTCTTC.

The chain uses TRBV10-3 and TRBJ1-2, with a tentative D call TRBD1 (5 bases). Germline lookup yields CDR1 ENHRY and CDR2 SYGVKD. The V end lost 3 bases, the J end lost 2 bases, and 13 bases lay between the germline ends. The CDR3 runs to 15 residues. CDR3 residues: CAISDIRDANYGYTF. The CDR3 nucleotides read TGTGCCATCAGTGACATAAGGGACGCCAACTATGGCTACACCTTC.

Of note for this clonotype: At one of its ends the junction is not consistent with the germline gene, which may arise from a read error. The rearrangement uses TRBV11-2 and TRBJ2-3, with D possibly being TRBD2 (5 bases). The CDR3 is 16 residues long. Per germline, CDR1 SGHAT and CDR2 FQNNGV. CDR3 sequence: CASSILGSGVTDTQYF. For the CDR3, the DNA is TGTGCAAGCAGCATCCTAGGAAGCGGCGTCACAGATACGCAGTATTTT.

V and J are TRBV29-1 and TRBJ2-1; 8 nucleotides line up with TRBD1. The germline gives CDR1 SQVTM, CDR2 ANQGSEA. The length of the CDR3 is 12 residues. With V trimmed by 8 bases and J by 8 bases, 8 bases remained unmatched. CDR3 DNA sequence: TGCAGCTCGCCGGGACAGGCCCATGAGCAGTTCTTC. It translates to CSSPGQAHEQFF.

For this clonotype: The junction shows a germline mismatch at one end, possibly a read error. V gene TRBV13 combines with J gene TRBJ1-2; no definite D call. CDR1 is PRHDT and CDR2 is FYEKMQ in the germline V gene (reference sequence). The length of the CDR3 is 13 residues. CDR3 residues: CTSSLYGSYGYTF. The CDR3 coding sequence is TGTACCAGCAGCTTATATGGGAGCTATGGCTACACCTTC.

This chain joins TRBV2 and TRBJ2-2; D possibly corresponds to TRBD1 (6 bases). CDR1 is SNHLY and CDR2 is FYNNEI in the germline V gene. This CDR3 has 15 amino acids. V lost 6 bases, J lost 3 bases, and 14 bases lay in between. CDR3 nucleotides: TGTGCCAGCAGGGACACCGGGACATACACCGGGGAGCTGTTTTTT. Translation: CASRDTGTYTGELFF. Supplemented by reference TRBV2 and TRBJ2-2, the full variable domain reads EPEVTQTPSHQVTQMGQEVILRCVPISNHLYFYWYRQILGQKVEFLVSFYNNEISEKSEIFDDQFSVERPDGSNFTLKIRSTKLEDSAMYFCASRDTGTYTGELFFGEGSRLTVL.

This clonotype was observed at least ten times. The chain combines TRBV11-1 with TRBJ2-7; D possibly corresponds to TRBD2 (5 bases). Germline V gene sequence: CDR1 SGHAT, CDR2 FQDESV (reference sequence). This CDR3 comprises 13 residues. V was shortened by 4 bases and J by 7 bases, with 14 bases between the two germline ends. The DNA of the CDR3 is TGTGCCAGCAGCTCAACTAGTCCTAGGGAGCAGTACTTC. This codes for CASSSTSPREQYF.

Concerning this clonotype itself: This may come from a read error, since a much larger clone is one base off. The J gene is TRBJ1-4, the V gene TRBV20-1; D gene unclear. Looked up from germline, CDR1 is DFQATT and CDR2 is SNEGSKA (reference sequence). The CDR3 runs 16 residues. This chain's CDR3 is CNARRAPYLANEKLFF. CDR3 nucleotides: TGCAATGCTAGAAGGGCCCCGTATTTAGCTAATGAAAAACTGTTTTTT.

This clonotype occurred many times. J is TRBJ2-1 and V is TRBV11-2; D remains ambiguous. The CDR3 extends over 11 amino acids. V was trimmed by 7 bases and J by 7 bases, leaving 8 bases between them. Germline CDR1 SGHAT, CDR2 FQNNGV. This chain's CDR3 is CASTGANEQFF. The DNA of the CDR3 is TGTGCCAGCACCGGAGCGAATGAGCAGTTCTTC.

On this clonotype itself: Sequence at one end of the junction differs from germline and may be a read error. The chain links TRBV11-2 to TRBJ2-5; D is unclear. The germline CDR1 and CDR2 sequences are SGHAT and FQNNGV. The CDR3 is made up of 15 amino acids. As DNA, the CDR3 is TGTGCCAGCAGCTTCCCAGCAAGGAGAGCAGAGACCCAATACTTC. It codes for CASSFPARRAETQYF.

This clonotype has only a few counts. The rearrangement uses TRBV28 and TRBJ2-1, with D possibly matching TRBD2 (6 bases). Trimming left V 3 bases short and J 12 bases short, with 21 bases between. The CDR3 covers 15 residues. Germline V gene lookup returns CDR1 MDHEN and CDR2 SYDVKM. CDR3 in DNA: TGTGCCAGCAGTTTGCGGAGGGGTGCTTCTGAGGTGCAGTTCTTC. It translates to CASSLRRGASEVQFF.

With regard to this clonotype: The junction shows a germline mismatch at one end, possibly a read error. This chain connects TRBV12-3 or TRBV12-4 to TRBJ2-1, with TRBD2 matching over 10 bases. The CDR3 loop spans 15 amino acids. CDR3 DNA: TGTGCCGGCAGTTTATTCACTAGCGGGACCAATGCGCAGTTCTTC. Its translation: CAGSLFTSGTNAQFF.

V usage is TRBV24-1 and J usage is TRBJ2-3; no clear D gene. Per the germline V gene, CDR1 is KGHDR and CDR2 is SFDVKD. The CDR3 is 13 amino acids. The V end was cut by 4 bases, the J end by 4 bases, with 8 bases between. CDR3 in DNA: TGTGCCACCAGTGACTCGCTAGCAGATACGCAGTATTTT. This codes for CATSDSLADTQYF.

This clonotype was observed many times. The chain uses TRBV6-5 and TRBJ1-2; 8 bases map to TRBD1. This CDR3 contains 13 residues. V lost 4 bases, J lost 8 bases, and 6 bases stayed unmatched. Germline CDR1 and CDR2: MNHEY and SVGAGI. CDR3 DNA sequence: TGTGCCAGCAGTTCTGGACAGGGACGGGGCTACACCTTC. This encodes CASSSGQGRGYTF.

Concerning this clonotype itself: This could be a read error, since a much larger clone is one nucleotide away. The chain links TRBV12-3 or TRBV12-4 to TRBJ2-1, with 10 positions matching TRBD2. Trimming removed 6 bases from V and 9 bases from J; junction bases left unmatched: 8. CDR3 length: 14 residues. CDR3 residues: CASRLAGEIFEQFF. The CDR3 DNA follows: TGTGCCAGCAGGCTAGCGGGAGAAATCTTTGAGCAGTTCTTC.

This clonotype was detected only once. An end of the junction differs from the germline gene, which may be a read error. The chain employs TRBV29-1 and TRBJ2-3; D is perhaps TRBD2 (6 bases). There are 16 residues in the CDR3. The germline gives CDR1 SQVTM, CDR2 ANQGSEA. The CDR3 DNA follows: TGCAGCCTTACAAAAGGAGCGGGTACTGATGGAGATACGCAATATTTT. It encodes CSLTKGAGTDGDTQYF.

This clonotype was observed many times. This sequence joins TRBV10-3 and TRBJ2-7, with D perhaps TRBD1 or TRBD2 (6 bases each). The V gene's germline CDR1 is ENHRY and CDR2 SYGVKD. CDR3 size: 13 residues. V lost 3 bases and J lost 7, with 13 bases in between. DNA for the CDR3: TGTGCCATCAGTGAACTCCTAGGGGGGGAGCAGTACGTC. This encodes CAISELLGGEQYV.

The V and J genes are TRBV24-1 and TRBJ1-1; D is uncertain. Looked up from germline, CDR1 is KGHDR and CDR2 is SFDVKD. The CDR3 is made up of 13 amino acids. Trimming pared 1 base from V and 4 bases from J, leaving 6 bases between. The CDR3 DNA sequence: TGTGCCACCAGTGATTTCCGTGGCACTGAAGCTTTCTTT. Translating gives CATSDFRGTEAFF.

DNA of the CDR3: TGCAGTGCTAGAGGAGGACAGGGGTGCAATGAGCAGTTCTTC. This encodes CSARGGQGCNEQFF. The V and J genes are TRBV20-1 and TRBJ2-1, with TRBD1 matching 9 bases. J lost 6 bases, V lost 1 base, and 4 bases had no gene match. The CDR3 consists of 14 residues. Germline CDR1 DFQATT, CDR2 SNEGSKA (reference sequence).

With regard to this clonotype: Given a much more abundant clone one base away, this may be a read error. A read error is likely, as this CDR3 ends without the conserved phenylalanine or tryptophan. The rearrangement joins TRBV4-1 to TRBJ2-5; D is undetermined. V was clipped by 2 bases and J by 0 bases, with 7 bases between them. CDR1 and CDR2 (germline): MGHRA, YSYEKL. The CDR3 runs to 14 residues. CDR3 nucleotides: TGCGCCAGCAGCCAAAGGGCCAACCAAGAGACCCAGTACCTC. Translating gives CASSQRANQETQYL.

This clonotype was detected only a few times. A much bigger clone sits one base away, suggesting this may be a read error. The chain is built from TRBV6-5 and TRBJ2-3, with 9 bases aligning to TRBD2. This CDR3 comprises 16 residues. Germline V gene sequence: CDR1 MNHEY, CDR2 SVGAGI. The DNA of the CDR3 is TGTGTCAGCAGTACCTTAGCGGGAGTGGGCACAGATACGCAGTATTTT. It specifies CVSSTLAGVGTDTQYF.